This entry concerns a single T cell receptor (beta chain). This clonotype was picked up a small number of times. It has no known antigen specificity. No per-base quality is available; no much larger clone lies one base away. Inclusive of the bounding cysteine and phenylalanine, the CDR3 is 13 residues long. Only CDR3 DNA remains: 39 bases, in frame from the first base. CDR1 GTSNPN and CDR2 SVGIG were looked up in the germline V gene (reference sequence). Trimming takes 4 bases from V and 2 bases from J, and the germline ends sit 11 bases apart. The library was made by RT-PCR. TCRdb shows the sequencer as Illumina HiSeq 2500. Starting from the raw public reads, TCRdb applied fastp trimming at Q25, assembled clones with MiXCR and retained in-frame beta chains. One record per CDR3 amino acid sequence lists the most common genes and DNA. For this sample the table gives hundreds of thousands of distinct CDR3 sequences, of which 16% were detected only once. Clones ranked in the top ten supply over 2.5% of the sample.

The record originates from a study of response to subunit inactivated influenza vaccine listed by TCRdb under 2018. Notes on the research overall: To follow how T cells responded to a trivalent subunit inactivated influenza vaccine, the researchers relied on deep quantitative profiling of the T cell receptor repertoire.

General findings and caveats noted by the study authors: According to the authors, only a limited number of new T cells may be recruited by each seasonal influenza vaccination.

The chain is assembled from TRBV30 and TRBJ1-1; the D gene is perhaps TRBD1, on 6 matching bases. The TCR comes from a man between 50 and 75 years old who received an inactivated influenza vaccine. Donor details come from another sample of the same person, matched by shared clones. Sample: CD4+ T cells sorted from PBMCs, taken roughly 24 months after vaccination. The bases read TGTGCCTGGACTCGGGACACAAACACTGAAGCTTTCTTT. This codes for CAWTRDTNTEAFF.